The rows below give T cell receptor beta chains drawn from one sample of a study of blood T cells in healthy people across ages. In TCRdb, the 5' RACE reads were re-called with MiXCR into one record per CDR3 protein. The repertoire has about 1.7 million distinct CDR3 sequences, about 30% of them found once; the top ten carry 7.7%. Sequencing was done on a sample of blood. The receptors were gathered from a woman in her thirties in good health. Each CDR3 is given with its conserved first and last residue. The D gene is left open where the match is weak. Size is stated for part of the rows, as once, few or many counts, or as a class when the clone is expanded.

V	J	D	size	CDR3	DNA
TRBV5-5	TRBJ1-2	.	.	CASSLGVTPALGYTF	TGTGCCAGCAGCTTGGGAGTCACACCCGCTCTGGGCTACACCTTC
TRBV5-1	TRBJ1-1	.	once	CASSLGEIDAEAFF	TGCGCCAGCAGCTTGGGGGAAATCGACGCTGAAGCTTTCTTT
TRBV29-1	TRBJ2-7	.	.	CSVDNGASRSYEQYF	TGCAGCGTTGATAACGGCGCTAGCAGGAGCTACGAGCAGTACTTC
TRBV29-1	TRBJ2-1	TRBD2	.	CSVVPSGRWDEQFF	TGCAGCGTTGTGCCTAGCGGGAGGTGGGATGAGCAGTTCTTC
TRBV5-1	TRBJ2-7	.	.	CASSLAGVSYERYF	TGCGCCAGCAGCTTGGCGGGGGTCTCTTACGAGCGGTACTTC
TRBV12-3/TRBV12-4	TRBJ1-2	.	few	CASTKGWVDGYTF	TGTGCCAGCACTAAAGGTTGGGTAGATGGCTACACCTTC
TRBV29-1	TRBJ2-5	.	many	CSVGGFGPQQETQYF	TGCAGCGTTGGGGGTTTCGGACCCCAACAAGAGACCCAGTACTTC
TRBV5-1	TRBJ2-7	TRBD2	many	CASSLTSGTTYEQYF	TGTGCCAGCAGCTTAACTAGCGGGACCACCTACGAGCAGTACTTC
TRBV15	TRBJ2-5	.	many	CATSNPLDKSIKETQYF	TGTGCCACCAGCAATCCTTTAGATAAGTCGATAAAAGAGACCCAGTACTTC
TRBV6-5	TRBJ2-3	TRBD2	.	CASSYSSGARMGTDTQYF	TGTGCCAGCAGTTACTCGAGCGGGGCTCGTATGGGTACAGATACGCAGTATTTT
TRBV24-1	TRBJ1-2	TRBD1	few	CATSDRGRGGYTF	TGTGCCACCAGTGACAGGGGGCGAGGTGGCTACACCTTC
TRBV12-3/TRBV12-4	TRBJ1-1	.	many	CASSLLQNTEAFF	TGTGCCAGCAGTTTACTCCAGAACACTGAAGCTTTCTTT
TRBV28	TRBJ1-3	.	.	CASSLGVSSGNTIYF	TGTGCCAGCAGTTTGGGGGTTTCCTCTGGAAACACCATATATTTT
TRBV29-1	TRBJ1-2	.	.	CSVEDGYTF	TGCAGCGTTGAAGATGGCTACACCTTC
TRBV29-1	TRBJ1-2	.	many	CSVGGQGYTF	TGCAGCGTTGGGGGGCAAGGCTACACCTTC
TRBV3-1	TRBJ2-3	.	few	CASSQGRNKQYF	TGTGCCAGCAGCCAAGGACGTAACAAGCAGTATTTT
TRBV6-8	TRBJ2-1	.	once	CAGSYQGGSNYNEQFF	TGTGCCGGCAGTTACCAGGGGGGGAGCAACTACAATGAGCAGTTCTTC
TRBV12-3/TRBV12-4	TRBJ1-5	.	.	CASGPNQPQHF	TGTGCCAGCGGACCCAATCAGCCCCAGCATTTT
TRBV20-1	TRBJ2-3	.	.	CSAIGLLSTDTQYF	TGCAGTGCTATCGGGCTACTGAGCACAGATACGCAGTATTTT
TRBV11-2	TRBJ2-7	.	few	CASSLDPDRRYEQYF	TGTGCCAGCAGCTTAGATCCCGACAGGAGATACGAGCAGTACTTC
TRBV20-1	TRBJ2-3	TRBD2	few	CSARPGTSGRRIADTQYF	TGCAGTGCTAGGCCCGGGACTAGCGGGAGGAGAATCGCAGATACGCAGTATTTT
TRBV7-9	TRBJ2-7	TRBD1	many	CASSDIPGGAEEQYF	TGTGCCAGCAGCGACATTCCAGGGGGCGCGGAGGAGCAGTACTTC
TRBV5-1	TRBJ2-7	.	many	CASSFGTSGSEQYF	TGCGCCAGCAGCTTTGGGACTTCAGGGTCCGAGCAGTACTTC
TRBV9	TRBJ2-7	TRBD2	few	CASSVGGSGSEQYF	TGTGCCAGCAGCGTAGGAGGTAGCGGGAGCGAGCAGTACTTC
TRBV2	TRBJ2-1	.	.	CASGTRTLNEQFF	TGTGCCAGCGGGACACGGACCCTTAATGAGCAGTTCTTC
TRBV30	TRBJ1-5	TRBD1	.	CAWSGDRGYQPQHF	TGTGCCTGGAGCGGGGACAGGGGATATCAGCCCCAGCATTTT
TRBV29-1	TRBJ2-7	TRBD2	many	CSVASVSGVAPYEQYF	TGCAGCGTTGCGTCGGTTAGCGGGGTAGCCCCCTACGAGCAGTACTTC
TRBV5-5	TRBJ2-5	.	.	CASSLRAGTETQYF	TGTGCCAGCAGCTTGCGGGCAGGGACAGAGACCCAGTACTTC
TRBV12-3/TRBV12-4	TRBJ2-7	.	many	CASSFGGAGYEQYF	TGTGCCAGCAGTTTCGGAGGAGCGGGCTACGAGCAGTACTTC
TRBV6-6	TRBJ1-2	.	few	CASSYSLGARGGYTF	TGTGCCAGCAGTTACTCATTGGGGGCGCGTGGTGGCTACACCTTC
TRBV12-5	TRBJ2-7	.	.	CASGLVLGDSYEQYF	TGTGCTAGTGGTTTGGTACTGGGGGACTCCTACGAGCAGTACTTC
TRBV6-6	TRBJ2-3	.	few	CASSGAEDTQYF	TGTGCCAGCAGCGGAGCGGAGGATACGCAGTATTTT
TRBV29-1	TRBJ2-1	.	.	CSVDGQVYNEQFF	TGCAGCGTTGACGGCCAGGTATACAATGAGCAGTTCTTC
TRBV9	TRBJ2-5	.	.	CASSVVGVRGETQYF	TGTGCCAGCAGCGTAGTCGGGGTTAGGGGAGAGACCCAGTACTTC
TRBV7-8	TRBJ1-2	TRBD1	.	CASSLGLDRVGGYTF	TGTGCCAGCAGCTTAGGGCTTGACAGGGTAGGCGGCTACACCTTC
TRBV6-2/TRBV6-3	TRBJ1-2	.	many	CAVRREYGYTF	TGTGCCGTAAGACGGGAGTATGGCTACACCTTC
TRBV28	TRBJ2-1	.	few	CASSFNGYNEQFF	TGTGCCAGCAGTTTTAACGGTTACAATGAGCAGTTCTTC
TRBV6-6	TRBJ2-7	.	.	CASSGFSSYEQYF	TGTGCCAGTTCCGGGTTCTCCTCCTACGAGCAGTACTTC
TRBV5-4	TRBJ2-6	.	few	CASTQSGRSGANVLTF	TGTGCCAGCACCCAATCGGGGCGCTCCGGGGCCAACGTCCTGACTTTC
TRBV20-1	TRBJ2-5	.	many	CSARAGGRETQYF	TGCAGTGCTAGAGCCGGAGGGAGAGAGACCCAGTACTTC
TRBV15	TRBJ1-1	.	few	CATSRVGFRGELTEAFF	TGTGCCACCAGCAGAGTCGGTTTCAGGGGCGAACTCACTGAAGCTTTCTTT
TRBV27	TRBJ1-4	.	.	CASSLLGTNEKLFF	TGTGCCAGCAGTTTATTGGGCACTAATGAAAAACTGTTTTTT
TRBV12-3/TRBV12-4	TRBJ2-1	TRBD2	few	CASSPGLEWSEQFF	TGTGCCAGCAGTCCAGGACTAGAGTGGAGTGAGCAGTTCTTC
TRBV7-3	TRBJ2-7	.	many	CATRGGNGRSYEQYF	TGTGCCACACGGGGAGGAAACGGGCGTTCCTACGAGCAGTACTTC
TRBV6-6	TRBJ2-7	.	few	CASEARTGTYEQYF	TGTGCCAGCGAGGCTCGGACTGGCACCTACGAGCAGTACTTC
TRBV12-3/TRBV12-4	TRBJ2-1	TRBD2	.	CASSLGSGGPGNEQFF	TGTGCCAGCAGTTTAGGGAGCGGGGGGCCAGGCAATGAGCAGTTCTTC